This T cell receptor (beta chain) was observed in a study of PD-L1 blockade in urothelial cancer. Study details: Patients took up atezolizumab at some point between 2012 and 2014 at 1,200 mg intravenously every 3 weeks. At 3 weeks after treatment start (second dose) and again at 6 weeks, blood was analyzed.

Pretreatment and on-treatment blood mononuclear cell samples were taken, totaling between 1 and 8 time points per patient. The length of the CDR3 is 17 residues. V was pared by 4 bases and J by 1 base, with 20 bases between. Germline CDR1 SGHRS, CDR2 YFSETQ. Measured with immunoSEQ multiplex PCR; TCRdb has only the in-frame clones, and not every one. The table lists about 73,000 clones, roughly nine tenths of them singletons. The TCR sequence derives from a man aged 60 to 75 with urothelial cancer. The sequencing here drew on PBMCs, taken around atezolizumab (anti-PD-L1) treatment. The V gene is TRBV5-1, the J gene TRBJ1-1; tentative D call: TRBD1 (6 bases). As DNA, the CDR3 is TGCGCCAGCAGCAACGACCCGGGGGGGCGGAGGAACACTGAAGCTTTCTTT. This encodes CASSNDPGGRRNTEAFF.